Below, 18 T cell receptor beta chains from the same sample are listed, as sequenced in a study of shared clonotypes between healthy human individuals. Sequencing was performed with immunoSEQ multiplex PCR; in TCRdb, only in-frame clones are kept and a portion is missing. This table holds nearly 500,000 clones, 75% to 85% found once. Sequencing was performed on PBMCs. These receptors originate from a woman in her thirties or forties in good health. Some clones in this sample may be carry-over from other donors' samples.

The gene calls are TRBV6-5 and TRBJ2-7; 7 positions match TRBD2. Near its end, the DNA agrees better with TRBJ2-1, so the J call may be wrong. The CDR3 is 16 amino acids. Germline V lookup: CDR1 MNHEY, CDR2 SVGAGI. The CDR3 protein is CASSSGAGSAYNEQFF. CDR3 in DNA: TGTGCCAGCAGTTCCGGAGCGGGAAGCGCCTACAATGAGCAGTTCTTC.

In its sample, this clone was seen a few times. The V gene is TRBV30, the J gene TRBJ2-7; D is possibly TRBD2 (6 bases). This CDR3 is 14 amino acids long. Germline CDR1 is GTSNPN and CDR2 is SVGIG (reference sequence). Trimming cost V 0 bases and J 5 bases, with 14 bases left between them. CDR3 DNA sequence: TGTGCCTGGAGTGTGGGGGGACTTCTACACGAGCAGTACTTC. It is translated as CAWSVGGLLHEQYF.

CDR3 nucleotide sequence: TGTGCCAGCAGTGACTCGATTCCCGGGACAGGGGGCTTTGAGCAGTTCTTC. Residues: CASSDSIPGTGGFEQFF. The chain combines TRBV6-4 with TRBJ2-1; 12 nucleotides line up with TRBD1. This CDR3 region has 17 residues. Trimming took 0 bases from V and 9 from J; bases not matched to a gene: 9. Germline V gene data show CDR1 as MRHNA and CDR2 as SNTAGT.

The chain recombines TRBV7-9 with TRBJ2-3; D not certain. Trimming stripped 1 base from V and 2 bases from J, with 13 bases between. The V gene's germline CDR1 is SEHNR and CDR2 FQNEAQ (reference sequence). The CDR3 has 16 residues. The CDR3 region is CASSLGDSISTDTQYF. The CDR3 region has the DNA TGTGCCAGCAGCTTAGGTGACTCAATCTCCACAGATACGCAGTATTTT.

This clone was observed a few times. This sequence joins TRBV6-6 and TRBJ1-3; D gene ambiguous. V gave up 0 bases and J gave up 0 bases, with 6 bases separating them. CDR1 is MNHNY, CDR2 SVGAGI, per germline (reference sequence). CDR3 length equals 15 residues. The CDR3 is CASSYSLPSGNTIYF. The CDR3, as DNA: TGTGCCAGCAGTTACTCCCTGCCCTCTGGAAACACCATATATTTT.

The V gene is TRBV6-4, the J gene TRBJ2-1, with D possibly being TRBD2 (6 bases). Germline V gene data show CDR1 as MRHNA and CDR2 as SNTAGT. This CDR3 has 15 residues. Trimming stripped 5 bases from V and 6 bases from J, with 17 bases between. CDR3 bases: TGTGCCAGCAGTCAAACCCCGGGAGCTAGCAATGAGCAGTTCTTC. It is translated as CASSQTPGASNEQFF.

This clone came up a few times. J is TRBJ2-5 and V is TRBV6-5, with 8 nucleotides matching TRBD2. Per the germline V gene, CDR1 is MNHEY and CDR2 is SVGAGI. The CDR3 has 13 amino acids. The V segment lost 6 bases and the J segment 3 bases; nucleotides outside the gene matches: 3. DNA for the CDR3: TGTGCCAGCAGAAAAGCGGGAGAAGAGACCCAGTACTTC. It translates to CASRKAGEETQYF.

V usage is TRBV19 and J usage is TRBJ1-1, with D possibly being TRBD1 (5 bases). Trimming cost V 3 bases and J 0 bases, with 11 bases left between them. This CDR3 has 15 residues. Germline lookup yields CDR1 LNHDA and CDR2 SQIVND (reference sequence). CDR3 nucleotide sequence: TGTGCCAGTAGTATTGGGGACGGAATGAACACTGAAGCTTTCTTT. Its translation: CASSIGDGMNTEAFF.

This clone was seen only once. The chain combines TRBV5-1 with TRBJ2-7; 15 bases match TRBD2. The CDR3 consists of 16 residues. The V segment lost 5 bases and the J segment 5 bases; nucleotides outside the gene matches: 8. Germline CDR1 is SGHRS and CDR2 is YFSETQ. The CDR3 reads CASSPGLAGGAHEQYF. CDR3 nucleotide sequence: TGCGCCAGCAGTCCGGGACTAGCGGGAGGAGCCCACGAGCAGTACTTC.

The gene calls are TRBV5-4 and TRBJ2-5; 7 positions match TRBD1. V was clipped by 1 base and J by 1 base; unmatched bases: 4. The CDR3 is 15 residues long. Germline assignment: CDR1 SGHNT and CDR2 YYREEE (reference sequence). The CDR3 protein is CASSLRAGGQETQYF. CDR3 bases: TGTGCCAGCAGCTTGAGGGCAGGGGGCCAAGAGACCCAGTACTTC.

Many counts were recorded for this clone. This chain uses TRBV27 with TRBJ1-2; tentatively, D is TRBD1 (6 bases). The V end was cut by 6 bases, the J end by 6 bases, with 17 bases between. The CDR3 is 14 amino acids. Germline V gives CDR1 MNHEY, CDR2 SMNVEV (reference sequence). The CDR3 sequence: CASSSGRDNDGYTF. The DNA for the CDR3 is TGTGCCAGCAGCTCCGGGAGGGACAACGATGGCTACACCTTC.

The chain couples TRBV27 to TRBJ1-1; 7 positions agree with TRBD1. V gave up 5 bases and J gave up 2 bases; unmatched junction bases: 11. CDR3 length equals 16 residues. Germline CDR1 MNHEY, CDR2 SMNVEV (reference sequence). The CDR3 coding sequence is TGTGCCAGCAGTCCCCTACAGGGGCTGGGTAACACTGAAGCTTTCTTT. Translation: CASSPLQGLGNTEAFF.

This clone showed up just a few times. V and J are TRBV27 and TRBJ1-6; D remains ambiguous. Germline V gene sequence: CDR1 MNHEY, CDR2 SMNVEV (reference sequence). V dropped 8 bases and J dropped 2 bases, with 4 bases sitting between them. The CDR3 contains 12 residues. Here the CDR3 DNA reads TGTGCCAGCCAGGCCTATAATTCACCCCTCCACTTT. It specifies CASQAYNSPLHF.

The rearrangement links TRBV10-3 to TRBJ1-1, with D maybe TRBD1 (5 bases). This CDR3 is built from 13 residues. The V end was cut by 8 bases, the J end by 2 bases, with 12 bases between. Germline-derived CDR1 and CDR2 are ENHRY and SYGVKD. This CDR3 reads CAIQVTANTEAFF. In DNA, the CDR3 is TGTGCCATCCAAGTGACAGCTAACACTGAAGCTTTCTTT.

The chain recombines TRBV19 with TRBJ2-1; the D call may be TRBD1 or TRBD2 (6 bases each). Trimming took off 3 bases at V and 7 bases at J, with 16 bases between the two ends. This CDR3 contains 15 residues. Per germline, CDR1 LNHDA and CDR2 SQIVND (reference sequence). CDR3 region: CASSMARGRSNEQFF. CDR3 DNA sequence: TGTGCCAGTAGTATGGCCCGGGGGCGTTCAAATGAGCAGTTCTTC.

The chain carries TRBV5-6 and TRBJ2-3, with unresolved D. This CDR3 comprises 16 residues. Germline loops: CDR1 SGHDT, CDR2 YYEEEE. Trimming pared 0 bases from V and 1 base from J, leaving 12 bases between. CDR3 in amino acids: CASSLVRQGGTDTQYF. DNA of the CDR3: TGTGCCAGCAGCTTGGTAAGGCAAGGAGGCACAGATACGCAGTATTTT.

The chain is built from TRBV7-3 and TRBJ2-7; 7 bases align to TRBD1. The germline CDR1 and CDR2 sequences are SGHTA and FQGTGA. The V segment lost 5 bases and the J segment 3 bases; nucleotides outside the gene matches: 4. The CDR3 extends over 13 amino acids. CDR3 coding DNA: TGTGCCAGCAGCCTGGGACAGCACTACGAGCAGTACTTC. Translation gives CASSLGQHYEQYF.

The chain combines TRBV6-6 with TRBJ2-5, with D tentatively TRBD2 (5 bases). This CDR3 is 16 amino acids long. The V gene lost 3 bases and the J gene lost 2 bases, with 16 bases spanning the gap. From germline, CDR1 is MNHNY and CDR2 SVGAGI (reference sequence). The CDR3 DNA is TGTGCCAGCAGTTATAGGGAGCGGCCATCTCAAGAGACCCAGTACTTC. Translation gives CASSYRERPSQETQYF.